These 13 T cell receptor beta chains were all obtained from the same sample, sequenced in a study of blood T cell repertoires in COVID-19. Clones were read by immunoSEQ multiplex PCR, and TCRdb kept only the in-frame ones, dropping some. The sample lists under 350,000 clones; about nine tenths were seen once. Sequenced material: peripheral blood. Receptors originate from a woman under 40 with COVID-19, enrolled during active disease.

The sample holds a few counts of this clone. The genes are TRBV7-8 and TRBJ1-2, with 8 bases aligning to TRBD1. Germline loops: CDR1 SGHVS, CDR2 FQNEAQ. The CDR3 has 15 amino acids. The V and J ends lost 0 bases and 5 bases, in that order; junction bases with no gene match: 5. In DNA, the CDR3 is TGTGCCAGCAGCTTAGCATGGGACAGGCCGTATGGCTACACCTTC. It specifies CASSLAWDRPYGYTF. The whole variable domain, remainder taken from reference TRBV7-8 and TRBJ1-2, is GAGVSQSPRYKVAKRGQDVALRCDPISGHVSLFWYQQALGQGPEFLTYFQNEAQLDKSGLPSDRFFAERPEGSVSTLKIQRTQQEDSAVYLCASSLAWDRPYGYTFGSGTRLTVV.

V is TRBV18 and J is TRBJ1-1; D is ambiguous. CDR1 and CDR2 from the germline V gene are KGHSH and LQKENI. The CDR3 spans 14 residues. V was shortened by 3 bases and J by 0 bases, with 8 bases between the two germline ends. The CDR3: CASSPKRLNTEAFF. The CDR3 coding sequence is TGTGCCAGCTCACCCAAGAGATTGAACACTGAAGCTTTCTTT.

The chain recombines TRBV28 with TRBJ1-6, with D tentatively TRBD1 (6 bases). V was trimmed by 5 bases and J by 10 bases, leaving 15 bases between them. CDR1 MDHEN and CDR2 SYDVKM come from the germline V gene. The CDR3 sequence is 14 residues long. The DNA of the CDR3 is TGTGCCAGCAGTCCTAGGGGGGGGAGCTCACCCCTCCACTTT. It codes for CASSPRGGSSPLHF.

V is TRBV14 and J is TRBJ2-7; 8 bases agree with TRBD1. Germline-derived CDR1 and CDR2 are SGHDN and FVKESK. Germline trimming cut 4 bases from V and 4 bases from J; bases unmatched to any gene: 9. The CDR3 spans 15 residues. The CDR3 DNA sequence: TGTGCCAGCAGCCGAGGGGCACAGGGGGATTACGAGCAGTACGTC. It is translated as CASSRGAQGDYEQYV.

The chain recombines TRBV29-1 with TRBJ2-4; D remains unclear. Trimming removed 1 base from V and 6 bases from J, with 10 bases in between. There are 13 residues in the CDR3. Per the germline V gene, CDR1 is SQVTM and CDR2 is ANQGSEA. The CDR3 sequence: CSVEGPPGNIQYF. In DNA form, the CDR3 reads TGCAGCGTTGAAGGACCCCCAGGAAACATTCAGTACTTC. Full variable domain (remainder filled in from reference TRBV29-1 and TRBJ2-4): SAVISQKPSRDICQRGTSLTIQCQVDSQVTMMFWYRQQPGQSLTLIATANQGSEATYESGFVIDKFPISRPNLTFSTLTVSNMSPEDSSIYLCSVEGPPGNIQYFGAGTRLSVL.

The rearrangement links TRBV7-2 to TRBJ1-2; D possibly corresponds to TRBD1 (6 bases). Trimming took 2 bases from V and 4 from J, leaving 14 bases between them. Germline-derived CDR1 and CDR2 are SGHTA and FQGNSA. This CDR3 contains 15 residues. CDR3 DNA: TGTGCCAGCAGCTTACAGTACAGGGAGTCCTATGGCTACACCTTC. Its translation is CASSLQYRESYGYTF.

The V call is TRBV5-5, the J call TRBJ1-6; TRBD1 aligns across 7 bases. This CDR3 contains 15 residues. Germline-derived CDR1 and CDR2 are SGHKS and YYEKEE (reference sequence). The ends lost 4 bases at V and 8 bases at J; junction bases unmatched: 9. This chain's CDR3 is CASSVLTGNDSPLHF. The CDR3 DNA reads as TGTGCCAGCAGCGTTCTGACAGGGAATGATTCACCCCTCCACTTT.

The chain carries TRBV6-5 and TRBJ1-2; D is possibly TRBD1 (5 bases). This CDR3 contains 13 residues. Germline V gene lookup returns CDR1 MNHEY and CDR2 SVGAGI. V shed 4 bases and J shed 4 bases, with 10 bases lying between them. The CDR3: CASSSVGGYGYTF. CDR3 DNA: TGTGCCAGCAGTTCGGTCGGGGGCTATGGCTACACCTTC.

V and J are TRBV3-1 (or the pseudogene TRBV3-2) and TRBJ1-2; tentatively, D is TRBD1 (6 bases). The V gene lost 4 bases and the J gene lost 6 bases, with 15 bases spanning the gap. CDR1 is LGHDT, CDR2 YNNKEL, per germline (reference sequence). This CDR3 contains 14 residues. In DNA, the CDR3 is TGTGCCAGCAGCCCGAACTGGGGGCCGCATGGCTACACCTTC. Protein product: CASSPNWGPHGYTF.

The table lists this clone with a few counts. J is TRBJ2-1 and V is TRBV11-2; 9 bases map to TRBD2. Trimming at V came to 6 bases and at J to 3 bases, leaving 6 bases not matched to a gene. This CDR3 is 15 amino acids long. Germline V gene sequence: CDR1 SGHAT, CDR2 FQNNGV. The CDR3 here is CASSELAGSYNEQFF. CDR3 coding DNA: TGTGCCAGCAGTGAACTAGCGGGCAGCTACAATGAGCAGTTCTTC.

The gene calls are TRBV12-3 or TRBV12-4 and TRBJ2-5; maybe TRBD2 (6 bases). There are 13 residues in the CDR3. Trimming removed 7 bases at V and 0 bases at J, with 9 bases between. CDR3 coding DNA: TGTGCCAGCATGGCGGGGAACCAAGAGACCCAGTACTTC. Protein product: CASMAGNQETQYF.

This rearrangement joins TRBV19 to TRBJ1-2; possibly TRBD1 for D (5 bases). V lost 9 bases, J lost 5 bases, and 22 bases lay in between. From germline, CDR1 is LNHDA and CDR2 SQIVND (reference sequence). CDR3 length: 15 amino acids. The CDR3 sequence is CASQWVKGSEYGYTF. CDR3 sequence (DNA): TGTGCCAGCCAATGGGTCAAGGGGTCGGAATATGGCTACACCTTC. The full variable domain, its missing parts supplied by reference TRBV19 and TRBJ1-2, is DGGITQSPKYLFRKEGQNVTLSCEQNLNHDAMYWYRQDPGQGLRLIYYSQIVNDFQKGDIAEGYSVSREKKESFPLTVTSAQKNPTAFYLCASQWVKGSEYGYTFGSGTRLTVV.

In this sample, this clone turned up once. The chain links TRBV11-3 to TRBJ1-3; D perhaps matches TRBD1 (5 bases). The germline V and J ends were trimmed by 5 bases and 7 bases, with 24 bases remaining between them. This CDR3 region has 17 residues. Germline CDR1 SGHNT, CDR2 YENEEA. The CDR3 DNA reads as TGTGCCAGCAGCCCTAGGGTGGGAACAGGAAGAACTAACACCATATATTTT. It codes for CASSPRVGTGRTNTIYF.